This T cell receptor beta chain was profiled in a study of T cell responses to AZD1222 COVID-19 vaccine. Only in-frame clones appear in the TCRdb table, and some are missing; sequencing was by immunoSEQ multiplex PCR. In the table there are about 130,000 clones, around 93% of which are singletons. CDR1 and CDR2 from the germline V gene are SGHRS and YFSETQ. CDR3 length: 13 amino acids. Deletions cut 4 bases from V and 2 bases from J, with 7 bases between. Specimen: peripheral blood, collected 28 days after the second AZD1222 dose. The TCR sequence derives from an adult who received the AZD1222 COVID-19 vaccine. V and J are TRBV5-1 and TRBJ2-1; D is ambiguous. In DNA form, the CDR3 reads TGCGCCAGCAGCGTCAGACCCTACAATGAGCAGTTCTTC. As protein: CASSVRPYNEQFF. Full variable domain (rest looked up from reference TRBV5-1 and TRBJ2-1): KAGVTQTPRYLIKTRGQQVTLSCSPISGHRSVSWYQQTPGQGLQFLFEYFSETQRNKGNFPGRFSGRQFSNSRSEMNVSTLELGDSALYLCASSVRPYNEQFFGPGTRLTVL.